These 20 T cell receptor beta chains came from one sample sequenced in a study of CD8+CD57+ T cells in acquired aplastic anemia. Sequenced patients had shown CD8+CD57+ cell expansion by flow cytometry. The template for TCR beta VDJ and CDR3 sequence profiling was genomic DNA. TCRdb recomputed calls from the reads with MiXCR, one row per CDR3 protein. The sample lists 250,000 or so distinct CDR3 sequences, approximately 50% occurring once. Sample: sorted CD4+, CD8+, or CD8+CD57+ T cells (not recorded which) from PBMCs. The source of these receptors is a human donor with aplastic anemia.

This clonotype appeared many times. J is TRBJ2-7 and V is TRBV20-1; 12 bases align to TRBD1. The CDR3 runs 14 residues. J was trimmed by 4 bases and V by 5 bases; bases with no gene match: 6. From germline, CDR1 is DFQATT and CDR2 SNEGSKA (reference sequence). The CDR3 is CSAPGTGGWYEQYF. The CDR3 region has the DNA TGCAGTGCTCCCGGGACAGGGGGCTGGTACGAGCAGTACTTC.

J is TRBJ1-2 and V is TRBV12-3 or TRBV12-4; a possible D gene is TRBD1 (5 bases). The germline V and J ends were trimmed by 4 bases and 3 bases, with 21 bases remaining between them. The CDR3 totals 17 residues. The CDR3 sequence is CASSSRRFGGGYYGYTF. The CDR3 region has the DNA TGTGCCAGCAGTTCTCGCAGGTTCGGCGGGGGATACTATGGCTACACCTTC.

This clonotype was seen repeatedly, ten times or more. CDR3 DNA: TGTGCCAGCAGCCAATCGGGTACAGGGAGCGTTGAAGCTTTCTTT. Its translation: CASSQSGTGSVEAFF. The chain carries TRBV11-3 and TRBJ1-1; possible D gene TRBD1, 6 bases. The length of the CDR3 is 15 residues. Germline CDR1 is SGHNT and CDR2 is YENEEA. With 5 bases removed from V and 7 bases from J, the gap between germline ends came to 20 bases. The full variable domain, completed using reference TRBV11-3 and TRBJ1-1, is EAGVVQSPRYKIIEKKQPVAFWCNPISGHNTLYWYLQNLGQGPELLIRYENEEAVDDSQLPKDRFSAERLKGVDSTLKIQPAELGDSAVYLCASSQSGTGSVEAFFGQGTRLTVV.

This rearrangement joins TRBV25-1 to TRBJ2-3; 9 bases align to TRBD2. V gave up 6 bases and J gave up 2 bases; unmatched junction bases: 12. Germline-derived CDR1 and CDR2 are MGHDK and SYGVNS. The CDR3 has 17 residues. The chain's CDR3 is CASSPSGREGFTDTQYF. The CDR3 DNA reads TGTGCCAGCAGCCCCTCCGGGCGGGAGGGGTTCACAGATACGCAGTATTTT.

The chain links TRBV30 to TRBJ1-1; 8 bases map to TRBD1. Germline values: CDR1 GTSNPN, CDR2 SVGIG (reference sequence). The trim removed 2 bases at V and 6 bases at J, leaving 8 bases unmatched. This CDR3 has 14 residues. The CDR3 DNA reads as TGTGCCTGGAGTTACGGACAGGGAGCCTCTGAAGCTTTCTTT. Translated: CAWSYGQGASEAFF. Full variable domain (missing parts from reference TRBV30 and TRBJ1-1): SQTIHQWPATLVQPVGSPLSLECTVEGTSNPNLYWYRQAAGRGLQLLFYSVGIGQISSEVPQNLSASRPQDRQFILSSKKLLLSDSGFYLCAWSYGQGASEAFFGQGTRLTVV.

CDR3 DNA: TGTGCCACCAGCAGTGAAGCGGCCCTAAGAATGAACACTGAAGCTTTCTTT. It yields the protein CATSSEAALRMNTEAFF. The chain has TRBV15 and TRBJ1-1, with unresolved D. The CDR3 totals 17 residues. Germline V gene sequence: CDR1 LNHNV, CDR2 YYDKDF (reference sequence). V lost 3 bases to trimming and J lost 0 bases, with 17 bases between them.

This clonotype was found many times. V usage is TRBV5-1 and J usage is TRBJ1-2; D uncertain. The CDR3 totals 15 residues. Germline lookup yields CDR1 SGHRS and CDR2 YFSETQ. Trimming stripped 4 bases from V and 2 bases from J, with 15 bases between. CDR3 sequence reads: CASSPDQPKNYGYTF. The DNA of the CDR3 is TGCGCCAGCAGCCCTGATCAACCGAAGAACTATGGCTACACCTTC.

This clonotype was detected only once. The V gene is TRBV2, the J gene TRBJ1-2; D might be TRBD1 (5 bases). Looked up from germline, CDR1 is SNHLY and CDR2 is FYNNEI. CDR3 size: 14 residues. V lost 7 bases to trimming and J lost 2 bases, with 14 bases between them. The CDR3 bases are TGTGCCAGCACCGAAGGGGTGGGGAACTATGGCTACACCTTC. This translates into CASTEGVGNYGYTF.

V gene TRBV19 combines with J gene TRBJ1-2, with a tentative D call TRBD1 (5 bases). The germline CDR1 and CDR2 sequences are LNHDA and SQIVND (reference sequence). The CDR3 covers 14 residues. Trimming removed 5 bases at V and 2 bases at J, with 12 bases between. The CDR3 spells CASSDGTGNYGYTF. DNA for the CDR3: TGTGCCAGTAGTGACGGGACGGGGAACTATGGCTACACCTTC.

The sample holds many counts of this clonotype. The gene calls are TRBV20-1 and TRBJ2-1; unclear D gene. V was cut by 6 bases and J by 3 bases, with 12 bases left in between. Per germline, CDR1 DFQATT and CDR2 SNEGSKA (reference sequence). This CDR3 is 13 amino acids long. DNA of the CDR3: TGCAGTGCCCGGACCAAGGTCTACAATGAGCAGTTCTTC. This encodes CSARTKVYNEQFF.

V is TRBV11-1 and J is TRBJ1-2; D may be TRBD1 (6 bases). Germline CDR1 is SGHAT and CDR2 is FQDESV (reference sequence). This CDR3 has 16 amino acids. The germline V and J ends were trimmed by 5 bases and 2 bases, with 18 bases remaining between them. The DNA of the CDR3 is TGTGCCAGCAGCCCAATCCCCAGGGGCAGGAACTATGGCTACACCTTC. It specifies CASSPIPRGRNYGYTF. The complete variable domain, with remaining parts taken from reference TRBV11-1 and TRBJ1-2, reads EAEVAQSPRYKITEKSQAVAFWCDPISGHATLYWYRQILGQGPELLVQFQDESVVDDSQLPKDRFSAERLKGVDSTLKIQPAELGDSAMYLCASSPIPRGRNYGYTFGSGTRLTVV.

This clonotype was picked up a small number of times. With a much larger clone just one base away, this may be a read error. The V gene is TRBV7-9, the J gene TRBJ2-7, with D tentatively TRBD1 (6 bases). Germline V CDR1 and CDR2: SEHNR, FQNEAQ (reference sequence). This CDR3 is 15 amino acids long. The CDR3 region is CASSQDRDNSYGQYF. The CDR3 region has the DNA TGCGCCAGCAGCCAAGACCGGGACAACTCCTACGGGCAGTACTTC.

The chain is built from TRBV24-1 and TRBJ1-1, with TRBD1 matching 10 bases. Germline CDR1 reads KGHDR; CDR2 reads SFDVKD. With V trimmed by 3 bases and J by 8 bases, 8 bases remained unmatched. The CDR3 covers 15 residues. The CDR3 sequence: CATSDIDRGRGEAFF. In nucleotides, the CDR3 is TGTGCCACCAGTGATATCGACAGGGGGCGCGGGGAAGCTTTCTTT.

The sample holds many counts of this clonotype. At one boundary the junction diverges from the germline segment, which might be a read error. The CDR3 DNA is TGTGCTAGCAGCTTAGAACAGGGGCGCGAGCAGTACTTC. Translated, it gives CASSLEQGREQYF. This rearrangement joins TRBV7-7 to TRBJ2-7; 7 bases match TRBD1. CDR1 and CDR2 (germline): SSHAT, FNYEAQ (reference sequence). The CDR3 length is 13 residues. The variable domain in full, with the rest retrieved from reference TRBV7-7 and TRBJ2-7, is GAGVSQSPRYKVTKRGQDVTLRCDPISSHATLYWYQQALGQGPEFLTYFNYEAQPDKSGLPSDRFSAERPEGSISTLTIQRTEQRDSAMYRCASSLEQGREQYFGPGTRLTVT.

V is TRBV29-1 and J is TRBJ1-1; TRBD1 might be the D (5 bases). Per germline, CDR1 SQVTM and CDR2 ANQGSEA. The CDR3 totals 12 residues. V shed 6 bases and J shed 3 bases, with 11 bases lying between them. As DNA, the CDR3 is TGCAGCGTAGTTGGGACGGACACTGAAGCTTTCTTT. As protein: CSVVGTDTEAFF.

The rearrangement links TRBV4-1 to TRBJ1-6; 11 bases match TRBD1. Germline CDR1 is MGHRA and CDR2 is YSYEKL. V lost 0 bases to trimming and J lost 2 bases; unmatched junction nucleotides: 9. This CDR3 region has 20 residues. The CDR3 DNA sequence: TGCGCCAGCAGCCAAGATCATATTAAGGGACAGGGGGCCTATAATTCACCCCTCCACTTT. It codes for CASSQDHIKGQGAYNSPLHF.

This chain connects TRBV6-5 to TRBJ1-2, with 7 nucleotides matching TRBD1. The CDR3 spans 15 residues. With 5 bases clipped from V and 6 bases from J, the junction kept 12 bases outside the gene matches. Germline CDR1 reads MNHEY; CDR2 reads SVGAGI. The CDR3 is CASSQMGQLQDGYTF. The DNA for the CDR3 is TGTGCCAGCAGTCAAATGGGACAGCTCCAAGATGGCTACACCTTC.

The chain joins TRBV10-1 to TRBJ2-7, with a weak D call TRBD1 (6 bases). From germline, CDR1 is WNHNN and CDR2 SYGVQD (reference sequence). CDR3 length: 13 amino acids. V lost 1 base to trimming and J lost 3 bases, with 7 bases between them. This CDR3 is CASSELQGYEQYF. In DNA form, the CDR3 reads TGCGCCAGCAGTGAGTTACAGGGCTACGAGCAGTACTTC.

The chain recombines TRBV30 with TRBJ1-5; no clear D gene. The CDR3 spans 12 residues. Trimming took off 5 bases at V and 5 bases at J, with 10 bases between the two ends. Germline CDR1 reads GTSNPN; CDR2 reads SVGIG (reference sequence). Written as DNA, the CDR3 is TGTGCCTGGGCGAGTCCCCATCAGCCCCAGCATTTT. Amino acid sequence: CAWASPHQPQHF. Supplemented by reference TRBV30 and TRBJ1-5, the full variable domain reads SQTIHQWPATLVQPVGSPLSLECTVEGTSNPNLYWYRQAAGRGLQLLFYSVGIGQISSEVPQNLSASRPQDRQFILSSKKLLLSDSGFYLCAWASPHQPQHFGDGTRLSIL.

CDR3 sequence: CALARGYGGYTF. The CDR3 DNA follows: TGTGCCCTAGCAAGAGGCTACGGTGGCTACACCTTC. This chain connects TRBV30 to TRBJ1-2; D is undetermined. The CDR3 spans 12 residues. V was cut by 8 bases and J by 7 bases, with 17 bases left in between. Germline values: CDR1 GTSNPN, CDR2 SVGIG (reference sequence).